This T cell receptor beta chain was retrieved from a study of tumor-infiltrating lymphocytes in primary liver carcinoma. Study findings and constraints: Researchers found tumor-adjacent and tumor-blood pairs overlapped less than tumor region pairs.

Reverse transcription of approximately 0.55 ug total RNA with a constant-region primer produced TCR beta cDNA. Library construction for TCR beta comprised three nested multiplex PCR rounds performed with slightly modified ARM-PCR. TRBV1-TRBV30 forward and Cbeta reverse primers drove the first two roughly 10-cycle rounds. TCRdb recomputed calls from the multiplex PCR reads with MiXCR, one row per CDR3 protein. Among 99,000 or so distinct CDR3 sequences listed, about 70% were seen once. V lost 0 bases and J lost 0, with 13 bases in between. The CDR3 sequence is 17 residues long. Germline assignment: CDR1 SGHNT and CDR2 YYREEE (reference sequence). Extraction of RNA together with DNA used about 17-31 mg of unsorted bulk tissue. Patients' primary liver carcinoma was surgically resected. This clonotype has a count of ten or more. Its antigen remains unidentified.

Material: liver tumor tissue from sampling region 5. This sample's subset: tumor region T5, tumor centre. The chain recombines TRBV5-4 with TRBJ2-1; D may be TRBD2 (6 bases). This sequence originates from an older woman with primary liver carcinoma and hepatitis B virus infection. CDR3 DNA sequence: TGTGCCAGCAGCTTGGGCCCCGGGAGTTCCTCCTACAATGAGCAGTTCTTC. Residues: CASSLGPGSSSYNEQFF.